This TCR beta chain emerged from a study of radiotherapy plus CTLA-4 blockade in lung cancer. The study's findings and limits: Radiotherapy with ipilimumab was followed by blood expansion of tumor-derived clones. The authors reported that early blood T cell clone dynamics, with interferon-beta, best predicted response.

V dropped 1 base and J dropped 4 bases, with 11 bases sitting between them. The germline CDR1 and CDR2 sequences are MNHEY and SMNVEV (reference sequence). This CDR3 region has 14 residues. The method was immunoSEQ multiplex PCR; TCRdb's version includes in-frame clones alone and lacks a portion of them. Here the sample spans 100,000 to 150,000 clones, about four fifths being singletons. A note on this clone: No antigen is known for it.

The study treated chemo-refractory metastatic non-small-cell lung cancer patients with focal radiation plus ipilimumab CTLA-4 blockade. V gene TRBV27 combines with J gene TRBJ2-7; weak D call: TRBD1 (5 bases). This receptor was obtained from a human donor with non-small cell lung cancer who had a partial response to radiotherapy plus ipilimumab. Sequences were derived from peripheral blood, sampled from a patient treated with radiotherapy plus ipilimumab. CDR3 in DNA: TGTGCCAGCAGTTTATGGTCGCAGGGTTACGAGCAGTACTTC. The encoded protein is CASSLWSQGYEQYF.